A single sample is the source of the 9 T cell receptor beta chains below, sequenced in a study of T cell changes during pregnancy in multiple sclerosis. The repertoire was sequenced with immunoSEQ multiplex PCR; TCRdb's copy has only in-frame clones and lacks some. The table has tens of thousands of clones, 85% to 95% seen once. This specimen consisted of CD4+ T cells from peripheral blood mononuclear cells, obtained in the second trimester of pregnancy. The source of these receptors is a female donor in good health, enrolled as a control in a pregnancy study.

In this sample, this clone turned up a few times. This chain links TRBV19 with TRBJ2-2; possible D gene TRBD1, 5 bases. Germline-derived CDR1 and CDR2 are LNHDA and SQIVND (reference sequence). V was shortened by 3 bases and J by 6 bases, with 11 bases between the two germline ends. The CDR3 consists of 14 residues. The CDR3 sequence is CASSIPRVPGELFF. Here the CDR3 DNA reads TGTGCCAGTAGTATCCCCAGGGTCCCCGGGGAGCTGTTTTTT.

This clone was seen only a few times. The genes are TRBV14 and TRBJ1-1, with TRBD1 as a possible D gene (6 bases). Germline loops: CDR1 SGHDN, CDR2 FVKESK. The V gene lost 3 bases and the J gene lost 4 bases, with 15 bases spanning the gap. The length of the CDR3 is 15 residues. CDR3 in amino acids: CASSQAGDRGTEAFF. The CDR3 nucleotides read TGTGCCAGCAGCCAGGCAGGGGATAGGGGCACTGAAGCTTTCTTT.

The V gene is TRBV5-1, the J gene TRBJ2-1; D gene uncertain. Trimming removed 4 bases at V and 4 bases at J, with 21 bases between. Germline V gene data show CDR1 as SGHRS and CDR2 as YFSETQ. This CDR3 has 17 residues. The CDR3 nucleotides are TGCGCCAGCAGCAAGGCCCAGCGCGGCCCCGGATACAATGAGCAGTTCTTC. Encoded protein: CASSKAQRGPGYNEQFF.

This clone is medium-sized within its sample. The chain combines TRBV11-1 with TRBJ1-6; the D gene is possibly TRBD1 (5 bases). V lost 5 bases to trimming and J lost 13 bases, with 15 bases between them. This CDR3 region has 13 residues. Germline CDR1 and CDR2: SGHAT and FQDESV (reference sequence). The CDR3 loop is CASSIDSASPLHF. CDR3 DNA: TGTGCCAGCAGCATAGACAGTGCATCGCCCCTCCACTTT.

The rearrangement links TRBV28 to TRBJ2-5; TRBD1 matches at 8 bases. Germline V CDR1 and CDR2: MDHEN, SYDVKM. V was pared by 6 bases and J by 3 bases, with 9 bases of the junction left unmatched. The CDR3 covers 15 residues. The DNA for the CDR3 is TGTGCCAGCAGCGGACAGGGTAGGAACGAAGAGACCCAGTACTTC. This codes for CASSGQGRNEETQYF.

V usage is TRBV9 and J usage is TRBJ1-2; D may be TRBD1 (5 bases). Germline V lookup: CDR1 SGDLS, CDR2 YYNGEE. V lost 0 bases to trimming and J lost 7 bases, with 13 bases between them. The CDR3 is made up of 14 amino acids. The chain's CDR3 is CASSVEAGLSGYTF. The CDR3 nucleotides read TGTGCCAGCAGCGTAGAAGCAGGGTTGTCTGGCTACACCTTC.

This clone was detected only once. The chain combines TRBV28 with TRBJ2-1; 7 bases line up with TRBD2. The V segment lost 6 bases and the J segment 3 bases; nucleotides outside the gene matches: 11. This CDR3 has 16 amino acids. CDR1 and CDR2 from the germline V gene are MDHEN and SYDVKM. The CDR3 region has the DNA TGTGCCAGCAGCACCGGCGGAGGGACTAACTACAATGAGCAGTTCTTC. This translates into CASSTGGGTNYNEQFF.

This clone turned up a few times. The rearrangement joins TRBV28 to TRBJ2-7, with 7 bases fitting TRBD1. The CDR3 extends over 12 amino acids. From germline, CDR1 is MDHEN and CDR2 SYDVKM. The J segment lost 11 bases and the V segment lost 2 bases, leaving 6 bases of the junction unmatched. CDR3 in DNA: TGTGCCAGCAGTTTAGGAGGACAGGAGGAGTACTTC. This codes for CASSLGGQEEYF.

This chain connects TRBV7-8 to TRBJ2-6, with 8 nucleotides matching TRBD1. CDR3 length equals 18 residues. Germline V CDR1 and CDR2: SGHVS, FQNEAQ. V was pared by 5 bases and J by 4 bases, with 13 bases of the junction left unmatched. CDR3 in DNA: TGTGCCAGCAGCCCAACAAAAACGACAGGGGCGGGGGCCAACGTCCTGACTTTC. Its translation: CASSPTKTTGAGANVLTF. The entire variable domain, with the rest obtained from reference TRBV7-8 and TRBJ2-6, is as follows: GAGVSQSPRYKVAKRGQDVALRCDPISGHVSLFWYQQALGQGPEFLTYFQNEAQLDKSGLPSDRFFAERPEGSVSTLKIQRTQQEDSAVYLCASSPTKTTGAGANVLTFGAGSRLTVL.